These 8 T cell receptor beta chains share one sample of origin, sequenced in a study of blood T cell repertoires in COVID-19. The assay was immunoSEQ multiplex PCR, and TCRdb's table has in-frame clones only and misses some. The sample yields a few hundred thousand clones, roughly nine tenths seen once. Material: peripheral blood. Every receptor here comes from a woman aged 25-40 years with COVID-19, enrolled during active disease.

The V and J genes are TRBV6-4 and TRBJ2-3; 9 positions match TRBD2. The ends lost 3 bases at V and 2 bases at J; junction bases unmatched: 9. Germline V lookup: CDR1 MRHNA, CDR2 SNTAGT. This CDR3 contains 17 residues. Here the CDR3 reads CASSEGDSGGLTDTQYF. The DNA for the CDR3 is TGTGCCAGCAGTGAAGGCGACAGCGGGGGGCTCACAGATACGCAGTATTTT.

CDR3 sequence: CASSFGQSYEQYF. CDR3 DNA: TGTGCCAGCAGTTTCGGACAGTCCTACGAGCAGTACTTC. The chain is built from TRBV28 and TRBJ2-7; D perhaps matches TRBD1 (6 bases). The length of the CDR3 is 13 residues. V gave up 3 bases and J gave up 1 base, with 7 bases separating them. CDR1 is MDHEN and CDR2 is SYDVKM in the germline V gene.

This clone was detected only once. Here the CDR3 reads CATWTGLNYGYTF. The CDR3 nucleotides are TGTGCCACCTGGACAGGCCTTAACTATGGCTACACCTTC. V gene TRBV27 combines with J gene TRBJ1-2, with TRBD1 identical over 7 bases. Germline CDR1 reads MNHEY; CDR2 reads SMNVEV (reference sequence). V shed 10 bases, J shed 1 base, and the junction held 6 bases outside the gene matches. This CDR3 contains 13 residues.

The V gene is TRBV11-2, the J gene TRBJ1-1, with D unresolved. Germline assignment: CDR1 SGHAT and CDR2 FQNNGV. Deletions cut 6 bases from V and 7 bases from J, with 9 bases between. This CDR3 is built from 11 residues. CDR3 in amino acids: CASSATVEAFF. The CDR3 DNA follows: TGTGCCAGCAGTGCTACGGTTGAAGCTTTCTTT.

Here the CDR3 reads CAWGALRGNEKLFF. The CDR3 DNA follows: TGTGCCTGGGGGGCCTTAAGGGGGAATGAAAAACTGTTTTTT. J is TRBJ1-4 and V is TRBV30, with D tentatively TRBD1 (6 bases). CDR1 is GTSNPN, CDR2 SVGIG, per germline (reference sequence). The V gene lost 5 bases and the J gene lost 5 bases, with 15 bases spanning the gap. The CDR3 totals 14 residues.

In DNA form, the CDR3 reads TGTGCCAGTAGGTCCGCGGGACAGGAGTACGAGCAGTACTTC. Encoded protein: CASRSAGQEYEQYF. V is TRBV19 and J is TRBJ2-7; TRBD1 agrees at 8 bases. Germline values: CDR1 LNHDA, CDR2 SQIVND (reference sequence). This CDR3 spans 14 amino acids. Trimming cost V 6 bases and J 4 bases; bases outside gene matches: 8.

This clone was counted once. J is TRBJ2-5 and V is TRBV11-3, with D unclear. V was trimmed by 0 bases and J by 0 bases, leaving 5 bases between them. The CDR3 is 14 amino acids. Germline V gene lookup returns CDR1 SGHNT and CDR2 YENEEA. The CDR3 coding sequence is TGTGCCAGCAGCTTAGATCCCAACCAAGAGACCCAGTACTTC. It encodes CASSLDPNQETQYF. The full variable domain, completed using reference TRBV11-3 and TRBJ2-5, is EAGVVQSPRYKIIEKKQPVAFWCNPISGHNTLYWYLQNLGQGPELLIRYENEEAVDDSQLPKDRFSAERLKGVDSTLKIQPAELGDSAVYLCASSLDPNQETQYFGPGTRLLVL.

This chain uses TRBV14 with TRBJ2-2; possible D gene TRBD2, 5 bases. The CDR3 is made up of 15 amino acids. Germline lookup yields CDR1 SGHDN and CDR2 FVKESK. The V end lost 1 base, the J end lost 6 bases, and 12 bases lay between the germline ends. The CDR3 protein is CASSQALVRPGELFF. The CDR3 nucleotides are TGTGCCAGCAGCCAAGCACTAGTAAGACCCGGGGAGCTGTTTTTT.